The rows below give T cell receptor beta chains drawn from one sample of a study of blood T cells in healthy people across ages. TCRdb analysed the 5' RACE reads with MiXCR anew, one entry per CDR3 protein. The repertoire has more than 800,000 distinct CDR3 sequences, under 35% of them found once; the top ten carry 17%. The specimen sequenced was blood. Receptors originate from an elderly woman in good health. The CDR3 runs from the conserved cysteine through the conserved F or W. D genes are given only for firm matches. A clone size is listed for some rows: how often the clone was seen (once, few, many), or a class if it is expanded.

D | size | J | V | CDR3 | DNA
TRBD1 | few | TRBJ2-7 | TRBV3-1 | CASRLTGGYEQYF | TGTGCCAGCAGGCTGACAGGGGGGTACGAGCAGTACTTC
- | many | TRBJ2-5 | TRBV7-2 | CASSLEYSQETQYF | TGTGCCAGCAGCTTAGAGTACAGCCAAGAGACCCAGTACTTC
TRBD1 | many | TRBJ2-2 | TRBV13 | CASSLRWDSMTGELFF | TGTGCCAGCAGCCTACGTTGGGACAGCATGACCGGGGAGCTGTTTTTT
TRBD1 | many | TRBJ2-5 | TRBV6-2/TRBV6-3 | CASSTGTEETQYF | TGTGCCAGCAGTACCGGGACAGAAGAGACCCAGTACTTC
TRBD1 | few | TRBJ1-2 | TRBV3-1 | CASSQALTGKGFGYTF | TGTGCCAGCAGCCAAGCGCTGACAGGGAAGGGTTTTGGCTACACCTTC
- | many | TRBJ1-4 | TRBV7-2 | CASRKSSMRNEKLFF | TGTGCCAGCAGAAAGTCATCGATGAGGAATGAAAAACTGTTTTTT
TRBD1 | few | TRBJ1-6 | TRBV20-1 | CSARDRTGQDNSPLHF | TGCAGTGCTAGAGACCGGACAGGGCAGGATAATTCACCCCTCCACTTT
TRBD1 | - | TRBJ2-4 | TRBV7-2 | CASSRRTGGGSGIQYF | TGTGCCAGCAGTCGCCGGACAGGGGGAGGGTCTGGCATTCAGTACTTC
- | - | TRBJ2-3 | TRBV12-3/TRBV12-4 | CASSLLGAASTDAQYF | TGTGCCAGCAGTTTATTGGGCGCCGCTAGCACAGATGCGCAGTATTTT
TRBD1 | many | TRBJ1-2 | TRBV7-2 | CASSLGQGVSGYTF | TGTGCCAGCAGCTTAGGACAGGGGGTTTCTGGCTACACCTTC
- | - | TRBJ2-3 | TRBV12-3/TRBV12-4 | CASSPRADAQYF | TGTGCCAGCAGTCCCAGAGCAGATGCGCAGTATTTT
TRBD1 | - | TRBJ1-5 | TRBV28 | CASRIKGQQPQHF | TGTGCCAGCAGGATAAAGGGACAGCAGCCCCAGCATTTT
TRBD1 | many | TRBJ2-6 | TRBV18 | CASSAGTGRSGANVLTF | TGTGCCAGCTCAGCAGGGACAGGGCGGTCTGGGGCCAACGTCCTGACTTTC
- | - | TRBJ1-1 | TRBV7-9 | CASSLDQGEAFF | TGTGCCAGCAGCCTAGATCAGGGGGAAGCTTTCTTT
- | few | TRBJ1-2 | TRBV20-1 | CSTSSSTEPNYGYTF | TGCAGTACTAGTTCGTCTACGGAACCTAACTATGGCTACACCTTC
- | - | TRBJ2-5 | TRBV20-1 | CSAQNPGLMEETQYF | TGCAGTGCCCAAAACCCCGGACTAATGGAGGAGACCCAGTACTTC
TRBD1 | - | TRBJ2-1 | TRBV20-1 | CSARRQGAFEQFF | TGCAGTGCTAGACGACAGGGGGCCTTTGAGCAGTTCTTC
TRBD2 | few | TRBJ2-7 | TRBV20-1 | CSAVDAGGSSYNEQYF | TGCAGTGCTGTAGATGCGGGGGGAAGCTCCTACAATGAGCAGTACTTC
- | - | TRBJ2-1 | TRBV20-1 | CSARDSNDYVGNEQFF | TGCAGTGCTAGAGACTCTAACGACTATGTTGGAAATGAGCAGTTCTTC
TRBD2 | many | TRBJ2-7 | TRBV7-2 | CASRRGGQGYEQYF | TGTGCCAGCAGGCGGGGAGGGCAGGGATACGAGCAGTACTTC
TRBD1 | many | TRBJ2-4 | TRBV25-1 | CASRRQGRAKNIQYF | TGTGCCAGCAGAAGACAGGGCCGCGCCAAAAACATTCAGTACTTC
- | few | TRBJ2-3 | TRBV20-1 | CSARGMTDTQYF | TGCAGTGCTAGAGGAATGACAGATACGCAGTATTTT
- | many | TRBJ2-5 | TRBV12-3/TRBV12-4 | CASSLTGSQYF | TGTGCCAGCAGTTTAACGGGGTCCCAGTACTTC
TRBD2 | few | TRBJ2-3 | TRBV3-1 | CASSPPSRGVTTDTQYF | TGTGCCAGCAGCCCCCCATCCCGGGGGGTCACCACAGATACGCAGTATTTT
- | many | TRBJ2-5 | TRBV7-2 | CASSPGTSETQYF | TGTGCCAGCAGCCCGGGGACATCAGAGACCCAGTACTTC
- | many | TRBJ1-1 | TRBV6-1 | CASSVGLHTEAFF | TGTGCCAGCAGTGTCGGTCTGCACACTGAAGCTTTCTTT
TRBD1 | few | TRBJ1-5 | TRBV12-5 | CASGKTCRTKDRGASNQPQHF | TGTGCTAGTGGGAAAACGTGTAGAACGAAGGACAGGGGCGCCAGCAATCAGCCCCAGCATTTT
TRBD1 | few | TRBJ1-2 | TRBV3-1 | CASRDRAAYGYTF | TGTGCCAGCAGAGACAGGGCTGCCTATGGCTACACCTTC
TRBD2 | many | TRBJ2-3 | TRBV6-1 | CASRNQAGYTDTQYF | TGTGCCAGCAGGAACCAAGCGGGGTACACAGATACGCAGTATTTT